One sample yielded the 22 T cell receptor beta chains listed below, sequenced in a study of OX40 agonist ivuxolimab in advanced cancers. Sequencing used immunoSEQ multiplex PCR; TCRdb keeps in-frame clones, though not all of them. The data show about 40,000 clones, around 89% seen once. Sample: CD4+ or CD8+ T cells sorted from blood, taken in a trial of the OX40 agonist ivuxolimab. These TCRs come from an adult with an advanced solid tumor such as melanoma, head and neck, liver or kidney cancer.

The chain joins TRBV13 to TRBJ2-2; 8 bases match TRBD1. The germline V gene encodes CDR1 PRHDT and CDR2 FYEKMQ (reference sequence). V trimming: 5 bases; J trimming: 4 bases; junction bases outside the gene matches: 6. The CDR3 is 15 amino acids. CDR3 in amino acids: CASSNRDRFTGELFF. DNA of the CDR3: TGTGCCAGCAGCAACCGGGACAGGTTCACCGGGGAGCTGTTTTTT.

The chain combines TRBV4-2 with TRBJ2-7; TRBD2 matches 12 bases. Germline V gene data show CDR1 as LGHNA and CDR2 as YNFKEQ. This CDR3 comprises 19 residues. Trimming took 4 bases from V and 1 from J; bases not matched to a gene: 14. This chain's CDR3 is CASSPLFETSGGFSYEQYF. The CDR3 coding sequence is TGTGCCAGCAGCCCACTGTTCGAGACTAGCGGGGGATTTTCCTACGAGCAGTACTTC.

This rearrangement joins TRBV19 to TRBJ2-7; D possibly corresponds to TRBD2 (6 bases). CDR3 length equals 15 residues. Germline-derived CDR1 and CDR2 are LNHDA and SQIVND (reference sequence). Trimming stripped 1 base from V and 4 bases from J, with 14 bases between. Here the CDR3 reads CASSIGPSEPYEQYF. CDR3 in DNA: TGTGCCAGTAGTATAGGGCCTAGCGAACCTTACGAGCAGTACTTC.

The V call is TRBV11-2, the J call TRBJ2-7; D gene ambiguous. The germline gives CDR1 SGHAT, CDR2 FQNNGV. Trimming cost V 5 bases and J 2 bases, with 13 bases left between them. The CDR3 spans 14 residues. In DNA form, the CDR3 reads TGTGCCAGCAGCCCTACCCCACCGACCTACGAGCAGTACTTC. It encodes CASSPTPPTYEQYF.

The chain combines TRBV7-6 with TRBJ2-7; a weak D match, TRBD2 (6 bases). Germline V CDR1 and CDR2: SGHVS, FNYEAQ. The CDR3 is 14 amino acids. Trimming removed 0 bases at V and 4 bases at J, with 10 bases between. Written as DNA, the CDR3 is TGTGCCAGCAGCTTAGCGCGGGACGGATACGAGCAGTACTTC. Protein: CASSLARDGYEQYF.

The V gene is TRBV28, the J gene TRBJ1-5, with TRBD1 identical over 9 bases. Looked up from germline, CDR1 is MDHEN and CDR2 is SYDVKM. The CDR3 extends over 16 amino acids. V was clipped by 6 bases and J by 2 bases; unmatched bases: 8. CDR3 DNA sequence: TGTGCCAGCAGGACACAGGGGGCGATCGGCAATCAGCCCCAGCATTTT. This codes for CASRTQGAIGNQPQHF. Combining the CDR3 with reference TRBV28 and TRBJ1-5 gives the whole variable domain DVKVTQSSRYLVKRTGEKVFLECVQDMDHENMFWYRQDPGLGLRLIYFSYDVKMKEKGDIPEGYSVSREKKERFSLILESASTNQTSMYLCASRTQGAIGNQPQHFGDGTRLSIL.

The chain joins TRBV9 to TRBJ2-2; D assignment may be TRBD1 or TRBD2 (5 bases each). This CDR3 is built from 14 residues. Germline V lookup: CDR1 SGDLS, CDR2 YYNGEE. Trimming stripped 0 bases from V and 3 bases from J, with 6 bases between. CDR3 residues: CASSVGGDTGELFF. DNA of the CDR3: TGTGCCAGCAGCGTAGGAGGGGACACCGGGGAGCTGTTTTTT.

The chain combines TRBV10-1 with TRBJ1-1; D possibly corresponds to TRBD1 (6 bases). Trimming took off 8 bases at V and 0 bases at J, with 16 bases between the two ends. The length of the CDR3 is 15 residues. Germline assignment: CDR1 WNHNN and CDR2 SYGVQD (reference sequence). Here the CDR3 reads CASSMGQNMNTEAFF. The CDR3 DNA follows: TGCGCCAGCTCAATGGGACAAAATATGAACACTGAAGCTTTCTTT.

The CDR3 spells CASSQGVGGVDTQYF. The CDR3 nucleotides read TGCGCCAGCAGCCAAGGAGTTGGCGGGGTAGATACGCAGTATTTT. The rearrangement links TRBV4-1 to TRBJ2-3; D may be TRBD2 (6 bases). Per germline, CDR1 MGHRA and CDR2 YSYEKL. This CDR3 comprises 15 residues. Trimming took off 1 base at V and 5 bases at J, with 13 bases between the two ends.

This clone was seen a few times. The chain couples TRBV9 to TRBJ1-1; D remains ambiguous. The CDR3 has 13 amino acids. Trimming took off 2 bases at V and 4 bases at J, with 9 bases between the two ends. Looked up from germline, CDR1 is SGDLS and CDR2 is YYNGEE. The CDR3 sequence: CASSVGWTTEAFF. The CDR3 DNA follows: TGTGCCAGCAGCGTGGGCTGGACCACTGAAGCTTTCTTT.

The rearrangement joins TRBV6-5 to TRBJ1-1; 10 positions agree with TRBD1. Trimming at V came to 4 bases and at J to 4 bases, leaving 6 bases not matched to a gene. Germline values: CDR1 MNHEY, CDR2 SVGAGI. The CDR3 is made up of 15 amino acids. CDR3 region: CASSLEGTGATEAFF. CDR3 in DNA: TGTGCCAGCAGTTTAGAGGGGACAGGGGCCACTGAAGCTTTCTTT.

The chain has TRBV6-5 and TRBJ2-2; 8 bases map to TRBD1. This CDR3 region has 16 residues. Germline CDR1 reads MNHEY; CDR2 reads SVGAGI. With 2 bases clipped from V and 4 bases from J, the junction kept 6 bases outside the gene matches. The CDR3 spells CASSYAPGGVTGELFF. In DNA form, the CDR3 reads TGTGCCAGCAGTTACGCCCCAGGGGGCGTCACCGGGGAGCTGTTTTTT.

This clone showed up just once. The same CDR3 can be traced to other DNA sequences in this sample. This sequence joins TRBV19 and TRBJ1-2, with a weak D call TRBD1 (5 bases). Trimming shortened V by 2 bases and J by 4 bases, and 14 bases separated the two germline ends. The CDR3 has 15 amino acids. Germline V gives CDR1 LNHDA, CDR2 SQIVND (reference sequence). CDR3 DNA sequence: TGTGCCAGTAGTATATTTCGGGACCGGACCTATGGCTACACCTTC. Translated: CASSIFRDRTYGYTF.

This chain links TRBV5-1 with TRBJ2-3; 7 nucleotides match TRBD1. Trimming took 0 bases from V and 2 from J; bases not matched to a gene: 12. This CDR3 region has 18 residues. Looked up from germline, CDR1 is SGHRS and CDR2 is YFSETQ. CDR3 nucleotide sequence: TGCGCCAGCAGCTTGGGCGGCAGGGAAGGGGGCTCCACAGATACGCAGTATTTT. It is translated as CASSLGGREGGSTDTQYF.

The chain combines TRBV9 with TRBJ2-7; 11 bases are shared with TRBD2. The germline gives CDR1 SGDLS, CDR2 YYNGEE. The junction had 10 bases not matched to a gene; V was cut back by 0 bases and J by 2 bases. The CDR3 sequence is 18 residues long. CDR3 residues: CASSVDSTSGSIAYEQYF. The DNA for the CDR3 is TGTGCCAGCAGCGTAGACAGTACTAGCGGGAGTATAGCCTACGAGCAGTACTTC.

V gene TRBV5-5 combines with J gene TRBJ2-7; the D is unclear. This CDR3 has 11 amino acids. CDR1 is SGHKS, CDR2 YYEKEE, per germline (reference sequence). V lost 2 bases and J 3 bases, leaving 3 bases between the germline ends. This chain's CDR3 is CASSFGYEQYF. The CDR3 nucleotides are TGTGCCAGCAGCTTCGGCTACGAGCAGTACTTC.

The V gene is TRBV5-1, the J gene TRBJ2-7, with TRBD2 matching 7 bases. CDR1 is SGHRS and CDR2 is YFSETQ in the germline V gene. V gave up 1 base and J gave up 4 bases; unmatched junction bases: 17. This CDR3 has 18 amino acids. As DNA, the CDR3 is TGCGCCAGCAGCTTGACTAGCGTAGCGGAGATGGGAAATTACGAGCAGTACTTC. It encodes CASSLTSVAEMGNYEQYF.

The chain carries TRBV5-1 and TRBJ2-3; 12 positions agree with TRBD2. The germline gives CDR1 SGHRS, CDR2 YFSETQ. This CDR3 contains 18 residues. The V segment lost 6 bases and the J segment 4 bases; nucleotides outside the gene matches: 15. Here the CDR3 reads CASKAASGRASLADTQYF. In nucleotides, the CDR3 is TGCGCCAGCAAGGCGGCTAGCGGGAGGGCCAGTCTCGCAGATACGCAGTATTTT.

This chain joins TRBV19 and TRBJ2-1; 10 bases map to TRBD2. There are 17 residues in the CDR3. The junction had 3 bases not matched to a gene; V was cut back by 1 base and J by 0 bases. Looked up from germline, CDR1 is LNHDA and CDR2 is SQIVND (reference sequence). The CDR3 region is CASSIVASGSSYNEQFF. CDR3 DNA sequence: TGTGCCAGTAGTATAGTCGCTAGCGGGAGCTCCTACAATGAGCAGTTCTTC.

This chain uses TRBV9 with TRBJ2-1; 10 bases line up with TRBD2. Trimming at V came to 0 bases and at J to 7 bases, leaving 7 bases not matched to a gene. CDR3 size: 16 residues. CDR1 and CDR2 (germline): SGDLS, YYNGEE. The CDR3 DNA follows: TGTGCCAGCAGCGTAGACGGACTAGCGGCTAATAATGAGCAGTTCTTC. Translation gives CASSVDGLAANNEQFF.

The gene calls are TRBV11-2 and TRBJ2-1; D is unclear. The germline V and J ends were trimmed by 0 bases and 1 base, with 7 bases remaining between them. The CDR3 contains 15 residues. The germline CDR1 and CDR2 sequences are SGHAT and FQNNGV. CDR3 region: CASSLDATSYNEQFF. CDR3 nucleotides: TGTGCCAGCAGCTTAGACGCTACATCCTACAATGAGCAGTTCTTC.

The sample holds one count of this clone. The chain couples TRBV6-5 to TRBJ2-1; the D is unclear. V lost 2 bases, J lost 5 bases, and 16 bases lay in between. CDR3 size: 16 residues. Per germline, CDR1 MNHEY and CDR2 SVGAGI. The CDR3, as DNA: TGTGCCAGCAGTTACAGCCTAGGCTTTTTGGACAATGAGCAGTTCTTC. Protein sequence: CASSYSLGFLDNEQFF.